This T cell receptor beta chain was obtained from a study of shared clonotypes between healthy human individuals. Regarding the study as a whole: Generally, naive subsets came out with larger estimated richness than memory subsets. Depth of sequencing was expected to influence donor clonotype sharing.

V was trimmed by 3 bases and J by 6 bases, leaving 7 bases between them. Germline CDR1 SNHLY, CDR2 FYNNEI. The CDR3 is 12 residues long. Here immunoSEQ multiplex PCR was the method, and the copy in TCRdb shows in-frame clones only, minus some. Of 2 million to 3 million clones listed, approximately 90% are singletons. Concerning this clone: The antigen remains unidentified. Within the sample, other DNA sequences also encode this same CDR3.

This chain connects TRBV2 to TRBJ2-3; maybe TRBD2 (6 bases). Sequencing input: naive CD4+ T cells sorted from blood. The subset is: CD45RA+ positively selected. The source is a man aged 18 to 30 in good health. CDR3 DNA: TGTGCCAGCAGTGAGGGGAGGGATACGCAGTATTTT. This gives the protein CASSEGRDTQYF.